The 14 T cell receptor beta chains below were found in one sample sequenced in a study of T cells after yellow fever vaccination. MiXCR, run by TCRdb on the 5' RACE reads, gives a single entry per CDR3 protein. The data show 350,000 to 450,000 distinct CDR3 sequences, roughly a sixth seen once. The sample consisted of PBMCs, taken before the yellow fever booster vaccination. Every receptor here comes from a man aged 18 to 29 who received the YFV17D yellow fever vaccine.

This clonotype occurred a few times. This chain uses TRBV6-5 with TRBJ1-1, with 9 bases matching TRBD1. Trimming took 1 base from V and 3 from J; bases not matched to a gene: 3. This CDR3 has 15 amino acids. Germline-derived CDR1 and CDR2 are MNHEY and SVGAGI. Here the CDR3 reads CASSYFGTGYTEAFF. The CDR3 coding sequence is TGTGCCAGCAGTTACTTCGGGACAGGGTACACTGAAGCTTTCTTT.

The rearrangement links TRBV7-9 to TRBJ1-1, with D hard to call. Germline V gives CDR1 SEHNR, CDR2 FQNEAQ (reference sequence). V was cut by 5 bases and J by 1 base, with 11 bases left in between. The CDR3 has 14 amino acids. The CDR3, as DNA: TGTGCCAGCAGCCTCATCGCAGGGAACACTGAAGCTTTCTTT. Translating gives CASSLIAGNTEAFF.

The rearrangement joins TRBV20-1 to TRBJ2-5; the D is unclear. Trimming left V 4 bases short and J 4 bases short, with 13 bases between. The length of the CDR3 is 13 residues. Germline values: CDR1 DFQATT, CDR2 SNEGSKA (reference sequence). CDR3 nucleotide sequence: TGCAGTGCTACCGGCCCGTTCGGAGAGACCCAGTACTTC. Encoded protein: CSATGPFGETQYF.

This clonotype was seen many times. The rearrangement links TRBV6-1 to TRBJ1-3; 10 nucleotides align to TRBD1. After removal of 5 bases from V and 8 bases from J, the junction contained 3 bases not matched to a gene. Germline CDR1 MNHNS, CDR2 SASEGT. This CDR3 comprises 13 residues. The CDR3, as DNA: TGTGCCAGCAGTTGGACAGGGGGATACACCATATATTTT. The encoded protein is CASSWTGGYTIYF.

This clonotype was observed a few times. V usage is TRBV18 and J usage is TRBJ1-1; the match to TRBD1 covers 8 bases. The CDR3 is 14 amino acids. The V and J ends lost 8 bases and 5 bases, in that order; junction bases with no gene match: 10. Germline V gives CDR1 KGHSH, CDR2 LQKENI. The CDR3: CASHKDRADTEAFF. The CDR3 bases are TGTGCCAGCCATAAGGACAGGGCTGATACTGAAGCTTTCTTT.

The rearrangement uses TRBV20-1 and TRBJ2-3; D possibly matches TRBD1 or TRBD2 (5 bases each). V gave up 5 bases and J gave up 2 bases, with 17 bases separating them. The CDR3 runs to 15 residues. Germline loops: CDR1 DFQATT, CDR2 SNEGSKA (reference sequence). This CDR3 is CSASSGTWDTDTQYF. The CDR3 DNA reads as TGCAGTGCTTCATCCGGGACCTGGGACACAGATACGCAGTATTTT.

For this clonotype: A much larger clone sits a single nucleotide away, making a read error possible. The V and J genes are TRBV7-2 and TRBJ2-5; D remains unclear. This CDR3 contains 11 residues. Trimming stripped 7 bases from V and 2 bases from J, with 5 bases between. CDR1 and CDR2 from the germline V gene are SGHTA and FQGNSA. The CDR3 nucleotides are TGTGCCAGCACCGAACAAGAGACCCAGTACTTC. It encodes CASTEQETQYF.

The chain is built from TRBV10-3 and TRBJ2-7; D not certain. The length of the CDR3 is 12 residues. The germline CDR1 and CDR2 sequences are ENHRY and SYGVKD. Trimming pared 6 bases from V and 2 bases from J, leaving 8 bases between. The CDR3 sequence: CAISVAPYEQYF. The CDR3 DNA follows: TGTGCCATCAGCGTAGCCCCCTACGAGCAGTACTTC.

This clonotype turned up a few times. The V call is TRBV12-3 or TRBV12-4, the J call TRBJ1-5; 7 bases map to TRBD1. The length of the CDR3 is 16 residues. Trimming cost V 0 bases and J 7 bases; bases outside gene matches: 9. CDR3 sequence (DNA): TGTGCCAGCAGTTTAGCCACACAGGGGATGGGACAGCCCCAGCATTTT. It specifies CASSLATQGMGQPQHF.

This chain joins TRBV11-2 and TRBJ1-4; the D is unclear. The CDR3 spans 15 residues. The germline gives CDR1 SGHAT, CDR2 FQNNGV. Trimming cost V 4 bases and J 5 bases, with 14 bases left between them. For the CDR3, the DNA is TGTGCCAGCAGCTCCAATGCCGGACTAAATGAAAAACTGTTTTTT. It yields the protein CASSSNAGLNEKLFF.

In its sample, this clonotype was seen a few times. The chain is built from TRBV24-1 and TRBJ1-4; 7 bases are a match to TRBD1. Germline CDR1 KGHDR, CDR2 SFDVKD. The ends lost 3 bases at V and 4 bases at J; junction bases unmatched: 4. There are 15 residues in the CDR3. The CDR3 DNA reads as TGTGCCACCAGTGATCCCGGACAGGTTAATGAAAAACTGTTTTTT. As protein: CATSDPGQVNEKLFF.

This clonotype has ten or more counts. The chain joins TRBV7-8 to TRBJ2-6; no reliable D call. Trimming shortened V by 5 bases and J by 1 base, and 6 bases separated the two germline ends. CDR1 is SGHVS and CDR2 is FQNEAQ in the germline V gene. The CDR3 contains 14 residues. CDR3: CASSPLSGANVLTF. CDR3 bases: TGTGCCAGCAGCCCCCTTTCTGGGGCCAACGTCCTGACTTTC.

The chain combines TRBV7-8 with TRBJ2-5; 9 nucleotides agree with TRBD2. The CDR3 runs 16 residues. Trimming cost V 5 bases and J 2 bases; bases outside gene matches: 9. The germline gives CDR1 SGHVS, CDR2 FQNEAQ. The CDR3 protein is CASSPGLAGFQETQYF. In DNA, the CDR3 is TGTGCCAGCAGCCCAGGCCTAGCGGGGTTTCAAGAGACCCAGTACTTC.

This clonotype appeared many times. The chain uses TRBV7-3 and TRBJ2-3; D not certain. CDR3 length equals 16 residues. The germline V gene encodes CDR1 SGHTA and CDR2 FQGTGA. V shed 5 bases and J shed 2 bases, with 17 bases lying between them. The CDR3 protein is CASSLPATGTTDTQYF. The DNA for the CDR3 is TGTGCCAGCAGCCTCCCCGCCACGGGTACCACAGATACGCAGTATTTT.